The 16 T cell receptor beta chains listed next were all sequenced from one sample in a study of blood T cell repertoires in COVID-19. TCRdb's table, derived via immunoSEQ multiplex PCR, lists solely in-frame clones and lacks some. The sample has 350,000 to 400,000 clones, 88% seen once. Sequencing used PBMCs or T cells enriched from blood (not recorded which). These TCRs come from a woman in her twenties or thirties with acute COVID-19.

The chain combines TRBV29-1 with TRBJ2-7, with TRBD1 identical over 7 bases. J lost 5 bases, V lost 6 bases, and 7 bases had no gene match. The CDR3 runs to 12 residues. Germline V lookup: CDR1 SQVTM, CDR2 ANQGSEA. The CDR3 sequence: CSVTGTAHEQYF. CDR3 sequence (DNA): TGCAGCGTGACCGGGACAGCCCACGAGCAGTACTTC.

The DNA for the CDR3 is TGTGCCAGCAGTGTCTCTCGGACATATGATTCACCCCTCCACTTT. Translated: CASSVSRTYDSPLHF. The rearrangement joins TRBV2 to TRBJ1-6, with D tentatively TRBD1 (5 bases). The CDR3 sequence is 15 residues long. Germline CDR1 is SNHLY and CDR2 is FYNNEI. V lost 4 bases to trimming and J lost 8 bases, with 15 bases between them.

V and J are TRBV6-5 and TRBJ1-4; TRBD1 agrees at 11 bases. The CDR3 has 16 amino acids. The V segment lost 0 bases and the J segment 8 bases; nucleotides outside the gene matches: 5. CDR1 MNHEY and CDR2 SVGAGI come from the germline V gene. The CDR3 region is CASSYSPGQGGEKLFF. The CDR3 DNA follows: TGTGCCAGCAGTTACTCGCCGGGACAGGGGGGAGAAAAACTGTTTTTT.

This clone was detected only a few times. J is TRBJ2-2 and V is TRBV5-1; 7 bases are shared with TRBD1. Trimming took 4 bases from V and 6 from J; bases not matched to a gene: 3. Germline V lookup: CDR1 SGHRS, CDR2 YFSETQ. CDR3 length: 13 residues. CDR3 nucleotides: TGCGCCAGCAGCCCGACAGGGTCCGGGGAGCTGTTTTTT. Protein product: CASSPTGSGELFF. Complete variable domain (other parts from reference TRBV5-1 and TRBJ2-2): KAGVTQTPRYLIKTRGQQVTLSCSPISGHRSVSWYQQTPGQGLQFLFEYFSETQRNKGNFPGRFSGRQFSNSRSEMNVSTLELGDSALYLCASSPTGSGELFFGEGSRLTVL.

The genes are TRBV11-2 and TRBJ2-7, with D possibly being TRBD2 (6 bases). Trimming cost V 3 bases and J 1 base, with 13 bases left between them. Germline values: CDR1 SGHAT, CDR2 FQNNGV. The CDR3 runs 15 residues. The CDR3 loop is CASSFLSGVSYEQYF. In DNA, the CDR3 is TGTGCCAGCAGCTTTCTCTCGGGGGTTTCCTACGAGCAGTACTTC.

As for this clone: Germline and junction disagree at one end, which may indicate a read error. CDR3 bases: TGTGCCAGCAGACAAGACGTCTCCTACGAGCAGTACTTC. This encodes CASRQDVSYEQYF. The chain links TRBV14 to TRBJ2-7; D not resolved. This CDR3 is built from 13 residues. CDR1 and CDR2 from the germline V gene are SGHDN and FVKESK. Based on the CDR3 plus reference TRBV14 and TRBJ2-7, the full variable domain is EAGVTQFPSHSVIEKGQTVTLRCDPISGHDNLYWYRRVMGKEIKFLLHFVKESKQDESGMPNNRFLAERTGGTYSTLKVQPAELEDSGVYFCASRQDVSYEQYFGPGTRLTVT.

The chain combines TRBV30 with TRBJ2-2; 9 nucleotides match TRBD1. Losses at the gene ends were 6 bases for V and 1 base for J; bases not matched to a gene: 9. Germline V lookup: CDR1 GTSNPN, CDR2 SVGIG (reference sequence). This CDR3 is built from 16 residues. DNA for the CDR3: TGTGCCTGCCCCGGGCCGGGACAGGGGAACACCGGGGAGCTGTTTTTT. Residues: CACPGPGQGNTGELFF. The variable domain in full, completed from reference TRBV30 and TRBJ2-2, reads SQTIHQWPATLVQPVGSPLSLECTVEGTSNPNLYWYRQAAGRGLQLLFYSVGIGQISSEVPQNLSASRPQDRQFILSSKKLLLSDSGFYLCACPGPGQGNTGELFFGEGSRLTVL.

This clone appeared a single time. The chain employs TRBV28 and TRBJ2-1; D perhaps matches TRBD2 (6 bases). Looked up from germline, CDR1 is MDHEN and CDR2 is SYDVKM. Trimming shortened V by 6 bases and J by 6 bases, and 9 bases separated the two germline ends. The CDR3 extends over 12 amino acids. CDR3: CASRTGVNEQFF. The CDR3 DNA reads as TGTGCCAGCAGAACGGGGGTCAATGAGCAGTTCTTC.

This chain links TRBV7-9 with TRBJ1-1, with D uncertain. The CDR3 extends over 15 amino acids. Trimming took 0 bases from V and 4 from J, leaving 12 bases between them. The V gene's germline CDR1 is SEHNR and CDR2 FQNEAQ (reference sequence). This CDR3 is CASSLALKEGTEAFF. The CDR3 nucleotides are TGTGCCAGCAGCTTAGCCCTGAAAGAGGGCACTGAAGCTTTCTTT.

The chain recombines TRBV15 with TRBJ1-6; 10 bases are a match to TRBD1. Germline assignment: CDR1 LNHNV and CDR2 YYDKDF (reference sequence). The junction had 5 bases not matched to a gene; V was cut back by 3 bases and J by 9 bases. This CDR3 contains 15 residues. The CDR3 nucleotides read TGTGCCACCAGCAGCGGGACAGGGGTCAGTTCACCCCTCCACTTT. This codes for CATSSGTGVSSPLHF. The complete variable domain, with remaining parts taken from reference TRBV15 and TRBJ1-6, reads DAMVIQNPRYQVTQFGKPVTLSCSQTLNHNVMYWYQQKSSQAPKLLFHYYDKDFNNEADTPDNFQSRRPNTSFCFLDIRSPGLGDTAMYLCATSSGTGVSSPLHFGNGTRLTVT.

This clone is a singleton in its sample. V is TRBV2 and J is TRBJ2-3; D may be TRBD2 (6 bases). Germline loops: CDR1 SNHLY, CDR2 FYNNEI. This CDR3 has 14 amino acids. V was cut by 7 bases and J by 2 bases, with 13 bases left in between. CDR3 sequence: CASTGGDLTDTQYF. The CDR3 DNA is TGTGCCAGCACTGGCGGGGACCTCACAGATACGCAGTATTTT.

J is TRBJ1-2 and V is TRBV19; weak D call: TRBD1 (5 bases). With 5 bases removed from V and 8 bases from J, the gap between germline ends came to 21 bases. Germline V gene data show CDR1 as LNHDA and CDR2 as SQIVND (reference sequence). There are 15 residues in the CDR3. Here the CDR3 DNA reads TGTGCCAGTAGTCCGCGTTCGGTAAGGGGCGACGGCTACACCTTC. Translation gives CASSPRSVRGDGYTF.

The rearrangement links TRBV7-9 to TRBJ1-6; TRBD1 matches at 9 bases. V lost 0 bases, J lost 7 bases, and 7 bases stayed unmatched. The CDR3 has 17 amino acids. Germline CDR1 SEHNR, CDR2 FQNEAQ (reference sequence). The CDR3 reads CASSLAGGQGLNSPLHF. The DNA of the CDR3 is TGTGCCAGCAGCTTAGCGGGGGGACAGGGACTCAATTCACCCCTCCACTTT.

This clone was observed a handful of times. The chain recombines TRBV24-1 with TRBJ2-3; the D is unclear. This CDR3 has 16 residues. Trimming stripped 3 bases from V and 4 bases from J, with 16 bases between. In germline, CDR1 is KGHDR, CDR2 SFDVKD. CDR3 amino acids: CATSDPTRLAADTQYF. The CDR3, as DNA: TGTGCCACCAGTGATCCTACTCGACTCGCGGCAGATACGCAGTATTTT.

The rearrangement uses TRBV29-1 and TRBJ2-5; 8 bases are shared with TRBD1. V shed 7 bases and J 2 bases; nucleotides not matched to a gene: 12. The CDR3 has 15 amino acids. Germline CDR1 is SQVTM and CDR2 is ANQGSEA. CDR3: CSGLPGQAWQETQYF. Here the CDR3 DNA reads TGCAGCGGACTTCCGGGACAGGCATGGCAAGAGACCCAGTACTTC.

V usage is TRBV6-2 or TRBV6-3 and J usage is TRBJ1-2; D gene ambiguous. V was shortened by 4 bases and J by 2 bases, with 11 bases between the two germline ends. The CDR3 has 14 amino acids. Germline CDR1 MNHEY, CDR2 SVGEGT. CDR3 nucleotide sequence: TGTGCCAGCAGTTTAATGACGGGAAACTATGGCTACACCTTC. Translating gives CASSLMTGNYGYTF.